A single sample gave rise to the 27 T cell receptor beta chains below, sequenced in a study of blood T cell repertoires in COVID-19. Using immunoSEQ multiplex PCR, the repertoire was profiled, and TCRdb retains in-frame clones only, with some absent. The table records about 200,000 clones, 82% of them present only once. The sample was peripheral blood. The source of these receptors is a woman aged 40 to 50 with acute or convalescent COVID-19.

The chain combines TRBV29-1 with TRBJ1-2; D ambiguous. The V gene's germline CDR1 is SQVTM and CDR2 ANQGSEA. The CDR3 is 11 residues long. V was pared by 5 bases and J by 6 bases, with 10 bases between. The CDR3 nucleotides are TGCAGCGTTAGAGCTGGAGATGGCTACACCTTC. Protein sequence: CSVRAGDGYTF.

This chain uses TRBV27 with TRBJ2-3, with TRBD1 matching 7 bases. The germline CDR1 and CDR2 sequences are MNHEY and SMNVEV (reference sequence). This CDR3 region has 15 residues. V lost 6 bases and J lost 3; bases outside the gene matches: 9. CDR3 sequence (DNA): TGTGCCAGCAGAGAGATAGGGGGCGGGACAGATACGCAGTATTTT. It encodes CASREIGGGTDTQYF.

This clone has a single count. V gene TRBV7-9 combines with J gene TRBJ1-2; D gene uncertain. Trimming took off 4 bases at V and 4 bases at J, with 16 bases between the two ends. Germline CDR1 and CDR2: SEHNR and FQNEAQ (reference sequence). The CDR3 length is 15 residues. CDR3 bases: TGTGCCAGCAGCTCCGCGATGGACTGGCTCTATGGCTACACCTTC. Amino acids: CASSSAMDWLYGYTF.

The chain uses TRBV15 and TRBJ2-1; tentatively, D is TRBD2 (5 bases). The V gene's germline CDR1 is LNHNV and CDR2 YYDKDF (reference sequence). CDR3 size: 16 residues. Trimming left V 3 bases short and J 0 bases short, with 12 bases between. CDR3 region: CATSSRSGSSYNEQFF. The DNA for the CDR3 is TGTGCCACCAGCAGTCGAAGCGGAAGCTCCTACAATGAGCAGTTCTTC.

The CDR3 region is CASSDQGQGADTQYF. Written as DNA, the CDR3 is TGTGCCAGCAGTGACCAGGGACAGGGGGCAGATACGCAGTATTTT. This sequence joins TRBV6-1 and TRBJ2-3, with TRBD1 matching over 11 bases. V shed 3 bases, J shed 4 bases, and the junction held 3 bases outside the gene matches. This CDR3 region has 15 residues. CDR1 is MNHNS and CDR2 is SASEGT in the germline V gene.

The J gene is TRBJ2-7, the V gene TRBV27; D possibly corresponds to TRBD1 (5 bases). V lost 2 bases and J lost 2, with 7 bases in between. The germline gives CDR1 MNHEY, CDR2 SMNVEV (reference sequence). The CDR3 is 13 amino acids. CDR3 loop: CASSLQGTYEQYF. CDR3 sequence (DNA): TGTGCCAGCAGTTTACAGGGAACCTACGAGCAGTACTTC.

V usage is TRBV9 and J usage is TRBJ1-2, with D maybe TRBD1 (6 bases). The V end lost 1 base, the J end lost 6 bases, and 13 bases lay between the germline ends. The CDR3 extends over 14 amino acids. The germline CDR1 and CDR2 sequences are SGDLS and YYNGEE. The CDR3 sequence: CASSVSTGLNGYTF. Here the CDR3 DNA reads TGTGCCAGCAGCGTATCTACAGGGTTGAATGGCTACACCTTC.

The rearrangement links TRBV2 to TRBJ2-7, with a weak D call TRBD2 (5 bases). V was trimmed by 6 bases and J by 2 bases, leaving 11 bases between them. Looked up from germline, CDR1 is SNHLY and CDR2 is FYNNEI. CDR3 length: 13 residues. The CDR3 region is CASRPSGPYEQYF. The CDR3, as DNA: TGTGCCAGCAGACCCAGCGGTCCCTACGAGCAGTACTTC.

This clone was observed a handful of times. The chain recombines TRBV2 with TRBJ1-6; D possibly corresponds to TRBD1 (6 bases). The ends were cut back, 8 bases at V and 5 bases at J, with 13 bases in the middle. There are 14 residues in the CDR3. Germline CDR1 reads SNHLY; CDR2 reads FYNNEI. Here the CDR3 reads CASSGGLNNSPLHF. DNA of the CDR3: TGTGCCAGCTCCGGGGGGCTAAATAATTCACCCCTCCACTTT.

This clone was seen a single time. The rearrangement joins TRBV7-9 to TRBJ1-1; D unresolved. The V end was cut by 5 bases, the J end by 1 base, with 14 bases between. Germline-derived CDR1 and CDR2 are SEHNR and FQNEAQ (reference sequence). The CDR3 runs to 15 residues. In nucleotides, the CDR3 is TGTGCCAGCAGCCCGTACGGTCTACCGAACACTGAAGCTTTCTTT. Protein: CASSPYGLPNTEAFF. Full variable domain (rest looked up from reference TRBV7-9 and TRBJ1-1): DTGVSQNPRHKITKRGQNVTFRCDPISEHNRLYWYRQTLGQGPEFLTYFQNEAQLEKSRLLSDRFSAERPKGSFSTLEIQRTEQGDSAMYLCASSPYGLPNTEAFFGQGTRLTVV.

The genes are TRBV18 and TRBJ1-2; D uncertain. This CDR3 region has 13 residues. Germline loops: CDR1 KGHSH, CDR2 LQKENI. V lost 2 bases and J lost 5, with 9 bases in between. The CDR3 DNA reads as TGTGCCAGCTCACCATCAGAGACATATGGCTACACCTTC. It encodes CASSPSETYGYTF.

The chain joins TRBV2 to TRBJ2-3; D possibly corresponds to TRBD1 (5 bases). The V end was cut by 2 bases, the J end by 2 bases, with 11 bases between. This CDR3 has 15 amino acids. Germline CDR1 reads SNHLY; CDR2 reads FYNNEI. This chain's CDR3 is CASSEWVGVTDTQYF. The CDR3 DNA is TGTGCCAGCAGTGAATGGGTAGGGGTCACAGATACGCAGTATTTT.

The chain joins TRBV6-2 or TRBV6-3 to TRBJ1-1; unclear D gene. The CDR3 contains 14 residues. The germline CDR1 and CDR2 sequences are MNHEY and SVGEGT. Trimming removed 0 bases at V and 3 bases at J, with 8 bases between. In DNA, the CDR3 is TGTGCCAGCAGTTACTCGTTTTCCGACACTGAAGCTTTCTTT. Translation gives CASSYSFSDTEAFF.

This clone has just a few counts. The chain couples TRBV2 to TRBJ2-1; 7 bases are shared with TRBD1. Germline assignment: CDR1 SNHLY and CDR2 FYNNEI. After removal of 3 bases from V and 7 bases from J, the junction contained 3 bases not matched to a gene. The CDR3 has 13 amino acids. In nucleotides, the CDR3 is TGTGCCAGCAGTGAGACAGGGATAAATGAGCAGTTCTTC. Protein product: CASSETGINEQFF.

The J gene is TRBJ2-7, the V gene TRBV7-2, with a tentative D call TRBD2 (6 bases). CDR1 is SGHTA and CDR2 is FQGNSA in the germline V gene. The V end lost 0 bases, the J end lost 3 bases, and 18 bases lay between the germline ends. This CDR3 contains 17 residues. Written as DNA, the CDR3 is TGTGCCAGCAGCTTAGCGGGGTTCGGGGGAGAAGTCTACGAGCAGTACTTC. This codes for CASSLAGFGGEVYEQYF.

V usage is TRBV11-2 and J usage is TRBJ1-6; D is perhaps TRBD1 (5 bases). Trimming pared 1 base from V and 5 bases from J, leaving 9 bases between. This CDR3 comprises 15 residues. CDR1 SGHAT and CDR2 FQNNGV come from the germline V gene. CDR3 loop: CASSLGRANNSPLHF. The CDR3 DNA follows: TGTGCCAGCAGCTTAGGCAGGGCAAATAATTCACCCCTCCACTTT.

The CDR3 nucleotides read TGTGCCAGCTCACCAATGGATCGGACAGGGCCCACCGGGGAGCTGTTTTTT. This translates into CASSPMDRTGPTGELFF. The chain recombines TRBV18 with TRBJ2-2, with 8 nucleotides matching TRBD1. CDR1 and CDR2 from the germline V gene are KGHSH and LQKENI. The CDR3 extends over 17 amino acids. V lost 2 bases, J lost 4 bases, and 9 bases stayed unmatched. The whole variable domain, remainder taken from reference TRBV18 and TRBJ2-2, is NAGVMQNPRHLVRRRGQEARLRCSPMKGHSHVYWYRQLPEEGLKFMVYLQKENIIDESGMPKERFSAEFPKEGPSILRIQQVVRGDSAAYFCASSPMDRTGPTGELFFGEGSRLTVL.

This clone came up a few times. V gene TRBV20-1 combines with J gene TRBJ2-7; the match to TRBD1 covers 11 bases. V trimming: 3 bases; J trimming: 5 bases; junction bases outside the gene matches: 6. This CDR3 region has 14 residues. Germline V CDR1 and CDR2: DFQATT, SNEGSKA (reference sequence). CDR3 sequence (DNA): TGCAGTGCTAGTTGGGACAGGGGGATCAACGAGCAGTACTTC. Encoded protein: CSASWDRGINEQYF.

The chain carries TRBV7-2 and TRBJ2-3; TRBD2 might be the D (5 bases). This CDR3 has 18 amino acids. Germline values: CDR1 SGHTA, CDR2 FQGNSA. With 6 bases removed from V and 0 bases from J, the gap between germline ends came to 22 bases. This CDR3 is CASSQRPSSITSTDTQYF. The CDR3 region has the DNA TGTGCCAGCAGTCAACGTCCTAGCAGTATAACTAGCACAGATACGCAGTATTTT.

J is TRBJ1-2 and V is TRBV3-1 (or the pseudogene TRBV3-2); D is unclear. From germline, CDR1 is LGHDT and CDR2 YNNKEL (reference sequence). The CDR3 is 13 amino acids. V gave up 9 bases and J gave up 6 bases, with 17 bases separating them. CDR3 coding DNA: TGTGCCAGTGCCGGACTTCGGGAGGATGGCTACACCTTC. Residues: CASAGLREDGYTF.

The sample holds a few counts of this clone. The chain is built from TRBV7-8 and TRBJ2-7; 9 nucleotides match TRBD2. Germline V gives CDR1 SGHVS, CDR2 FQNEAQ. The CDR3 runs to 13 residues. J lost 7 bases, V lost 3 bases, and 4 bases had no gene match. The CDR3 region is CASSFSGGGEQYF. For the CDR3, the DNA is TGTGCCAGCAGCTTTAGCGGGGGTGGTGAGCAGTACTTC.

The chain is built from TRBV11-2 and TRBJ2-5; TRBD2 might be the D (6 bases). Germline V gives CDR1 SGHAT, CDR2 FQNNGV. V lost 3 bases and J lost 3, with 17 bases in between. This CDR3 is 16 amino acids long. As DNA, the CDR3 is TGTGCCAGCAGCTTCGTTACTGGGGGGACGAAAGAGACCCAGTACTTC. Protein product: CASSFVTGGTKETQYF.

V is TRBV15 and J is TRBJ2-1; possibly TRBD1 for D (6 bases). V shed 8 bases and J shed 3 bases, with 11 bases lying between them. CDR1 and CDR2 from the germline V gene are LNHNV and YYDKDF (reference sequence). The length of the CDR3 is 13 residues. The CDR3 here is CATSRQVYNEQFF. DNA for the CDR3: TGTGCCACCTCCAGACAGGTCTACAATGAGCAGTTCTTC.

The rearrangement uses TRBV29-1 and TRBJ2-5; D is perhaps TRBD1 (6 bases). The CDR3 is 10 residues long. The V gene lost 7 bases and the J gene lost 5 bases, with 8 bases spanning the gap. Germline loops: CDR1 SQVTM, CDR2 ANQGSEA. CDR3 coding DNA: TGCAGCGGACAGGTTGAGACCCAGTACTTC. Its protein is CSGQVETQYF.

The V gene is TRBV27, the J gene TRBJ2-1, with D perhaps matching TRBD2 (6 bases). The germline CDR1 and CDR2 sequences are MNHEY and SMNVEV (reference sequence). This CDR3 has 16 residues. The V end lost 1 base, the J end lost 8 bases, and 18 bases lay between the germline ends. CDR3 residues: CASSLLGGDGGDEQFF. CDR3 in DNA: TGTGCCAGCAGTTTATTAGGCGGGGACGGGGGAGATGAGCAGTTCTTC.

V usage is TRBV27 and J usage is TRBJ1-1; 8 bases agree with TRBD1. V gave up 2 bases and J gave up 5 bases; unmatched junction bases: 7. The CDR3 sequence is 15 residues long. The germline V gene has CDR1 MNHEY and CDR2 SMNVEV (reference sequence). CDR3 in DNA: TGTGCCAGCAGTTTAAAGACAGGGGTGGAGACTGAAGCTTTCTTT. Its protein is CASSLKTGVETEAFF.

The CDR3 loop is CATSGRTSGRTGELFF. The CDR3 nucleotides are TGTGCCACCAGTGGTCGGACTAGCGGACGGACCGGGGAGCTGTTTTTT. J is TRBJ2-2 and V is TRBV24-1; 10 bases fit TRBD2. Germline V CDR1 and CDR2: KGHDR, SFDVKD. The CDR3 length is 16 residues. With 5 bases clipped from V and 5 bases from J, the junction kept 7 bases outside the gene matches.